The source of this T cell receptor (beta chain) is a study of OX40 agonist ivuxolimab in advanced cancers. Study information: Every 2 weeks, patients received ivuxolimab intravenously, dosed at 0.01 to 10 mg/kg. From about 23 to 85 years was the age range, with a mean of approximately 58 years, and over 70% were male.

Method: immunoSEQ multiplex PCR; TCRdb's copy keeps in-frame clones and lacks some. The repertoire holds approximately 58,000 clones, roughly nine tenths seen once, with about 0.8% in the top ten. Notes on the study in general: On average, CD8+ T cells showed a greater number of expanded clones than CD4+. Among the nonresponders, some also had low normalized T-cell clonal expansion.

About this clone: The antigen is undetermined. The sample has other DNA sequences that encode this CDR3 too.

The CDR3 contains 15 residues. Between the trimmed V and J ends, which lost 3 bases and 3 bases, there was a span of 13 bases. CDR1 SGHNT and CDR2 YYREEE come from the germline V gene (reference sequence). V usage is TRBV5-4 and J usage is TRBJ2-1; a weak D match, TRBD2 (6 bases). Sample: CD4+ or CD8+ T cells sorted from blood, taken in a trial of the OX40 agonist ivuxolimab. This sequence originates from an adult with an advanced solid tumor such as melanoma, head and neck, liver or kidney cancer. The CDR3 is CASSSGTGGYNEQFF. The CDR3 nucleotides are TGTGCCAGCAGCTCGGGGACTGGGGGCTACAATGAGCAGTTCTTC.